Described below is a single TCR beta chain sequence and its context. What it binds is not known. The record originates from a study of T cells in localized non-small cell lung cancer. The method was immunoSEQ multiplex PCR; TCRdb's version includes in-frame clones alone and lacks a portion of them. The data hold some 30,000 clones, with approximately 81% observed a single time. General study points: Higher adjacent-lung clonality was associated with shorter survival. Sequencing covered just one tumor region, so heterogeneity cannot be ruled out. Tumor trailed uninvolved adjacent lung in T cell clonality, which peaked there. Appearance in adjacent lung was seen for a median approximately 59 of the top 100 tumor clones.

The clonotype comes from a male donor at least 60 years old with stage II squamous cell lung carcinoma. Sequencing was performed on peripheral blood, taken before any cancer treatment.

CDR3 in amino acids: CVEDTGELFF. CDR3 coding DNA: TGTGTGGAGGACACCGGGGAGCTGTTTTTT. This chain connects TRBV7-9 to TRBJ2-2, with D maybe TRBD2 (5 bases). Germline V lookup: CDR1 SEHNR, CDR2 FQNEAQ (reference sequence). CDR3 size: 10 residues.